This record concerns one T cell receptor (beta chain) sequence. Antigen: not known. Germline loops: CDR1 GTSNPN, CDR2 SVGIG (reference sequence). There are 14 residues in the CDR3. Trimming took off 0 bases at V and 5 bases at J, with 13 bases between the two ends. The data derive from a study of CD8 T cells in ankylosing spondylitis. Study-wide results and limits: Matched ankylosing spondylitis synovial fluid reportedly showed significant enrichment of disease-linked clones. A TCR beta motif made of 7 to 9 highly homologous variants seemed typical of ankylosing spondylitis blood. Some motif variants were previously reported in reactive arthritis synovial fluid and blood.

5'-RACE, quantitative and with molecular barcodes, yielded the TCR beta libraries. TCRdb independently ran MiXCR on the 5' RACE reads; one entry per CDR3 protein. Of around 770,000 distinct CDR3 sequences in the sample, 12% are singletons; the top ten hold roughly 0.51%. The rearrangement links TRBV30 to TRBJ1-1; possible D gene TRBD1, 6 bases. The receptor comes from a male donor with ankylosing spondylitis. Sequenced: blood, either unsorted or a sorted T cell fraction (not recorded which). CDR3 bases: TGTGCCTGGAGTGTTAAGGGGGGCAGGACTGAAGCTTTCTTT. Its protein is CAWSVKGGRTEAFF. The whole variable domain, remainder taken from reference TRBV30 and TRBJ1-1, is SQTIHQWPATLVQPVGSPLSLECTVEGTSNPNLYWYRQAAGRGLQLLFYSVGIGQISSEVPQNLSASRPQDRQFILSSKKLLLSDSGFYLCAWSVKGGRTEAFFGQGTRLTVV.